The clone carrying this T cell receptor beta chain appeared once. The data originate from a study of blood T cell repertoires in COVID-19. Trimming removed 9 bases from V and 4 bases from J, with 10 bases in between. The length of the CDR3 is 12 residues. Germline V gene sequence: CDR1 MDHEN, CDR2 SYDVKM. Only in-frame clones appear in the TCRdb table, and some are missing; sequencing was by immunoSEQ multiplex PCR. Altogether fewer than 110,000 clones are present, more than 70% being singletons, with the ten largest covering 11%. The specimen was peripheral blood. This chain connects TRBV28 to TRBJ2-1, with D tentatively TRBD1 (6 bases). This clonotype was sampled from a woman aged 30 to 39 with acute or convalescent COVID-19. The CDR3 sequence is CASQGFYNEQFF. Written as DNA, the CDR3 is TGTGCCAGTCAGGGGTTTTACAATGAGCAGTTCTTC.